This paragraph reports one T cell receptor (beta chain). Here immunoSEQ multiplex PCR was the method, and the copy in TCRdb shows in-frame clones only, minus some. The sample consists of some 100,000 clones, about 79% of them appearing once. Sample time point: blood 4 weeks post-SBRT, at nephrectomy. Noted treatment: 15 Gy SBRT to primary tumor, nephrectomy 4 weeks later. CDR1 ENHRY and CDR2 SYGVKD come from the germline V gene. This CDR3 comprises 14 residues. The V and J ends lost 4 bases and 4 bases, in that order; junction bases with no gene match: 4. The source of the sample is a study of radiation and T cells in renal cell carcinoma.

V gene TRBV10-3 combines with J gene TRBJ1-5; 7 bases fit TRBD1. Sequenced here: blood, sampled from a patient whose treatment included radiotherapy and nephrectomy. The receptor was isolated from a man aged 55-75 years with renal cell carcinoma. CDR3: CAISAQGGNQPQHF. DNA of the CDR3: TGTGCCATCAGTGCGCAGGGGGGGAATCAGCCCCAGCATTTT.